Below, one TCR beta chain is given with its context. The antigen is unknown. A J-beta primer mix and a sample-barcoded 5' primer were used in a second PCR of roughly 6 to 12 cycles. Each CDR3 protein gets one entry after TCRdb re-called the 5' RACE reads with MiXCR. Of roughly 730,000 distinct CDR3 sequences listed, roughly three fifths were seen once; the top ten hold roughly 26%. Germline trimming cut 5 bases from V and 0 bases from J; bases unmatched to any gene: 6. From germline, CDR1 is DFQATT and CDR2 SNEGSKA (reference sequence). The CDR3 is 15 residues long. This entry belongs to a study of blood T cells in healthy people across ages. Overall study findings and caveats: Fewer expanded clones and more diversity marked long-lived versus aged donors.

This TCR was recovered from a man aged 40-49 years in good health. The specimen was blood. This chain links TRBV20-1 with TRBJ1-4; 7 bases line up with TRBD1. CDR3 bases: TGCAGTGCTCAAGGGGGCACCGCAACTAATGAAAAACTGTTTTTT. It yields the protein CSAQGGTATNEKLFF.